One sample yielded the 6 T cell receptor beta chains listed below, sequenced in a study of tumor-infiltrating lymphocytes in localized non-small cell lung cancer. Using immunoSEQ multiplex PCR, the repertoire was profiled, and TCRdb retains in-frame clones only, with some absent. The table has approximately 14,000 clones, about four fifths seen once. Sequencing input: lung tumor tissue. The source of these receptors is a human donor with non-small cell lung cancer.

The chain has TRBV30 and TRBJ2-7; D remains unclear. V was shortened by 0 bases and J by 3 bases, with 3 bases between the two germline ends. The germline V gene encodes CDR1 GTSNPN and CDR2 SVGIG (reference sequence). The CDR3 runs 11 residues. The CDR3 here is CAWSVSYEQYF. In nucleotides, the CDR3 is TGTGCCTGGAGTGTTAGCTACGAGCAGTACTTC.

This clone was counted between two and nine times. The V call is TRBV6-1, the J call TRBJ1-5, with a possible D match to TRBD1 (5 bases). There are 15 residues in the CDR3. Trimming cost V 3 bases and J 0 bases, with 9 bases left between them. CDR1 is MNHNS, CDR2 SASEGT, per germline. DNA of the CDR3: TGTGCCAGCAGTGAGTGGGGGGATAGCAATCAGCCCCAGCATTTT. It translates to CASSEWGDSNQPQHF.

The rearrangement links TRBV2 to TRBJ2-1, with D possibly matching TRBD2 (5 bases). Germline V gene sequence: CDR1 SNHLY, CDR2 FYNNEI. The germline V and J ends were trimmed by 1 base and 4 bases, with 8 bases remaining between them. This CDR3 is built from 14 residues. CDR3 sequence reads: CASSEVVAYNEQFF. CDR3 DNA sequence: TGTGCCAGCAGTGAAGTAGTAGCGTACAATGAGCAGTTCTTC.

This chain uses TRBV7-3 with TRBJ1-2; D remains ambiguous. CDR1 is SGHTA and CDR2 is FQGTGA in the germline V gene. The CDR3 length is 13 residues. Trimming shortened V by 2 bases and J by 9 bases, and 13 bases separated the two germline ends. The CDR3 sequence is CASSLSTVGRYTF. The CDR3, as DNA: TGTGCCAGCAGCTTATCAACAGTTGGGCGCTACACCTTC.

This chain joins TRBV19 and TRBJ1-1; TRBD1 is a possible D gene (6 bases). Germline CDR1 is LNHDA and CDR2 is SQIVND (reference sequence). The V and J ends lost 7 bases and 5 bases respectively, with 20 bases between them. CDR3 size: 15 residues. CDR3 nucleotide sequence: TGTGCCAGTACCCGGGACACCCCCAAAGTTACTGAAGCTTTCTTT. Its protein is CASTRDTPKVTEAFF.

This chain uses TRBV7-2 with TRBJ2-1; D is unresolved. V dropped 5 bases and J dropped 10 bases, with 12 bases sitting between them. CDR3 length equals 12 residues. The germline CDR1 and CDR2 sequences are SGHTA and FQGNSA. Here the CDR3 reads CASSRGSSEQFF. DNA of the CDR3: TGTGCCAGCAGCAGAGGATCCAGCGAGCAGTTCTTC.